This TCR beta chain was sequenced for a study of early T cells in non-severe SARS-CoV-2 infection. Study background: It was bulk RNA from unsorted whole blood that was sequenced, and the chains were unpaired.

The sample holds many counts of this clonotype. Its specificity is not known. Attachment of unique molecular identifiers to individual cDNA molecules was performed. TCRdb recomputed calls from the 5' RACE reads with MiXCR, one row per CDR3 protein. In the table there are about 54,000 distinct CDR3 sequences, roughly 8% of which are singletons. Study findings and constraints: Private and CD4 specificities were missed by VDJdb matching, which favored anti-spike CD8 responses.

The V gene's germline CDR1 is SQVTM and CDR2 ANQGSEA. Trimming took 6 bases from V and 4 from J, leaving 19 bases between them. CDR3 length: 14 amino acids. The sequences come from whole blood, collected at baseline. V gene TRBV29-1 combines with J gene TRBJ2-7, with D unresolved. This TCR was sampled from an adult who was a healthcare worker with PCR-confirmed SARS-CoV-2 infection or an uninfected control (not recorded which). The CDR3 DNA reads TGCAGCGTCCTCTACCGCGGAGCCAAATACGAGCAGTACTTC. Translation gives CSVLYRGAKYEQYF.